The entry below gives a single TCR beta chain sequence along with its context. In the authors' methods: Amplified reference gene primers provided the basis for estimating nucleated cell counts. Method: immunoSEQ multiplex PCR; TCRdb's copy keeps in-frame clones and lacks some. That table supplies the V and J calls and clone size; D and trimming were determined from the DNA. This table holds about 230,000 clones, approximately 80% found once. This sample stems from a study of blood T cell repertoires in COVID-19. About the study: Sites across the United States, Italy and Spain contributed samples from acute and convalescent COVID-19. Nucleic acid was either cDNA or gDNA, and it came from T cells, B-cell-depleted T cells, or PBMCs.

CDR1 is ENHRY, CDR2 SYGVKD, per germline. This CDR3 has 13 residues. J gave up 8 bases and V 8 bases, and 8 bases lay outside the gene matches. The receptor was isolated from a woman older than 75 with active or convalescent COVID-19. The chain joins TRBV10-3 to TRBJ2-1; TRBD1 matches at 8 bases. Sequenced sample: peripheral blood. CDR3 protein: CAIGKTGADEQFF. DNA for the CDR3: TGTGCCATCGGAAAGACAGGGGCTGATGAGCAGTTCTTC.